This T cell receptor beta chain appears in the sequencing data of a study of spatial heterogeneity in lung cancer. The wider study: The follow-up PBMC samples were sequenced whenever they were available. The median time to follow-up was approximately 26 months after resection. The mean occurrence of each unique TCR and UMI combination in raw reads exceeded nine.

TCRdb fed the 5' RACE reads into MiXCR, producing one record per CDR3 protein. The sample yields over 40,000 distinct CDR3 sequences, approximately 10% seen once. This clonotype has ten or more counts. The target antigen is unknown. Study-wide results and caveats: Ubiquitous expanded tumor TCRs surfaced in blood more at resection than they did at follow-up.

Time point meaning: blood at routine non-recurrence follow-up after resection. Material for sequencing was whole RNA from tumor, nontumor lung or frozen PBMC, left unsorted. V gave up 6 bases and J gave up 6 bases; unmatched junction bases: 7. This CDR3 is 14 amino acids long. Germline V gives CDR1 MNHEY, CDR2 SVGAGI. V and J are TRBV6-5 and TRBJ2-4; 8 bases agree with TRBD1. The clonotype originates from a male donor with early-stage non-small cell lung cancer. The specimen was PBMCs, collected at follow-up. CDR3 sequence (DNA): TGTGCCAGCAGCCCCGCGACAGGGGTAAACATTCAGTACTTC. It codes for CASSPATGVNIQYF.